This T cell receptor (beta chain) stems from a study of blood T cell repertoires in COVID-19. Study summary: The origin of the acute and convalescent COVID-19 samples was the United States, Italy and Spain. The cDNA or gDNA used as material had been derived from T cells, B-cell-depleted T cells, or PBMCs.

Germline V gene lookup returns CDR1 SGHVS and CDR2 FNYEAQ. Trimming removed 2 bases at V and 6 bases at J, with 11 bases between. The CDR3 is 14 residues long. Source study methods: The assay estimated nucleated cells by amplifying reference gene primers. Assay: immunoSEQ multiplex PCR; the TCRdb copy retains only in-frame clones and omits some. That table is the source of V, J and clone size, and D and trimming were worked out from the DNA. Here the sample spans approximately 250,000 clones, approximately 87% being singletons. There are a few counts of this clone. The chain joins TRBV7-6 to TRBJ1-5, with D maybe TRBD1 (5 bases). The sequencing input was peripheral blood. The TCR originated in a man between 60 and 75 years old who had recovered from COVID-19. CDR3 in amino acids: CASSLTRVGQPQHF. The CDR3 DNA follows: TGTGCCAGCAGCTTAACCAGGGTCGGTCAGCCCCAGCATTTT.